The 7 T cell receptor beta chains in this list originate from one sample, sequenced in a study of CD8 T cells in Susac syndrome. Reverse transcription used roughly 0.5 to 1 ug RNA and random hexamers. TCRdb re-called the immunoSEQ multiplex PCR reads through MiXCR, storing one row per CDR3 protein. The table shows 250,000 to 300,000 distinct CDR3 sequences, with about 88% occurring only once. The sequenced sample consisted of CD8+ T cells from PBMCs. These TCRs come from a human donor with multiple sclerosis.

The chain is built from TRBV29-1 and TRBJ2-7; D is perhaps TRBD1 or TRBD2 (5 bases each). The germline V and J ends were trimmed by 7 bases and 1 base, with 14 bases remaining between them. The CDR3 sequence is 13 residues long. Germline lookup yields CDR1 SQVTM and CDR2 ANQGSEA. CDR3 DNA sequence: TGCAGCGCCATGGGTGGGGGTTCCTACGAGCAGTACTTC. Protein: CSAMGGGSYEQYF.

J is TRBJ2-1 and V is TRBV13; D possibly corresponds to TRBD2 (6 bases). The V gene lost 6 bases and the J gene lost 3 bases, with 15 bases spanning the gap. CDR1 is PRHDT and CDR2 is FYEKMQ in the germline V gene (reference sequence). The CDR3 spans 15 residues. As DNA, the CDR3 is TGTGCCAGCAGAAGCACCGGGGGTTTCTACAATGAGCAGTTCTTC. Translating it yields CASRSTGGFYNEQFF. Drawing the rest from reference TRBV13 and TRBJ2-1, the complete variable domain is AAGVIQSPRHLIKEKRETATLKCYPIPRHDTVYWYQQGPGQDPQFLISFYEKMQSDKGSIPDRFSAQQFSDYHSELNMSSLELGDSALYFCASRSTGGFYNEQFFGPGTRLTVL.

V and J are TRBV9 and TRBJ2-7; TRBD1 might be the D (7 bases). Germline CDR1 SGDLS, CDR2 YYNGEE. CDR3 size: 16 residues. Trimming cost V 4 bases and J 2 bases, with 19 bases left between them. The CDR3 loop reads CASSSGGTEPPYEQYF. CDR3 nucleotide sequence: TGTGCCAGCAGCTCAGGGGGGACGGAACCCCCCTACGAGCAGTACTTC.

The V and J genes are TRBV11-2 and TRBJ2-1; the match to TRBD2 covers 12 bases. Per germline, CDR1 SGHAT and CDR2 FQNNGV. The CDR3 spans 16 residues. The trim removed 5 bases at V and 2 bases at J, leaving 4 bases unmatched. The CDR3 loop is CASSPWTSGAYNEQFF. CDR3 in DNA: TGTGCCAGCAGCCCCTGGACTAGCGGGGCCTACAATGAGCAGTTCTTC.

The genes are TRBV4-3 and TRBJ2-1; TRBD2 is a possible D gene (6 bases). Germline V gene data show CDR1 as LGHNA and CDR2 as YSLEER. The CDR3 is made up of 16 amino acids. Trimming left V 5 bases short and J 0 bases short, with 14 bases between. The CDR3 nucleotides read TGCGCCAGCAGCAGTGGCGGGGTCAGCTCCTACAATGAGCAGTTCTTC. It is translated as CASSSGGVSSYNEQFF.

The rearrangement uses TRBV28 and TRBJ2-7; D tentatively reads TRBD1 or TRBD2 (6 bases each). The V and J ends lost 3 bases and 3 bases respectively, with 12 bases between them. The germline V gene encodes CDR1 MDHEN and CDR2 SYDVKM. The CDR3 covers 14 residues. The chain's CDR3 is CASSFQGGFYEQYF. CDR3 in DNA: TGTGCCAGCAGTTTTCAAGGGGGGTTCTACGAGCAGTACTTC.

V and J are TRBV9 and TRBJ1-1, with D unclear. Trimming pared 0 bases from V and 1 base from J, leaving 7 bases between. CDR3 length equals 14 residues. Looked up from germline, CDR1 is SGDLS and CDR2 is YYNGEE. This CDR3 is CASSVGLGNTEAFF. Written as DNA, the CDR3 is TGTGCCAGCAGCGTAGGTTTAGGGAACACTGAAGCTTTCTTT.